This TCR beta chain was retrieved from a study of human T cells and chemical hapten exposure. MiXCR, applied by TCRdb to the RACE reads, yields one record per CDR3 protein. The sample records hundreds of thousands of distinct CDR3 sequences, nearly 6.5% being singletons. CDR3 size: 17 residues. The trim removed 0 bases at V and 5 bases at J, leaving 11 bases unmatched. Germline V gene sequence: CDR1 MGHRA, CDR2 YSYEKL. This clonotype was seen many times. Regarding time point: patch test 2, 6 weeks after DPC sensitization. Treatment indicated: therapeutic diphenylcyclopropenone sensitization with weekly scalp DPC.

The sequencing used whole blood, collected in connection with sensitization to the hapten diphenylcyclopropenone (DPC). The chain carries TRBV4-1 and TRBJ1-2, with 8 bases aligning to TRBD1. The receptor's source is a woman aged 18-29 years with alopecia areata. Some clones in this sample may be carry-over from other donors' samples. CDR3 DNA: TGCGCCAGCAGCCAAGAAAGGACAGGGAAAGGAGGGTATGGCTACACCTTC. Protein: CASSQERTGKGGYGYTF.